A single T cell receptor beta chain is shown here with its context. Its antigen is unidentified. The data were taken from a study of blood T cells in healthy people across ages. Study-wide context: Per two T cells, about one barcoded beta molecule was captured through template switching. General study results and limits: With age, beta diversity per million T cells declined roughly linearly, significantly by about 37.

The authors drew about 9.9 milliliters of peripheral blood from each donor. Germline values: CDR1 SGDLS, CDR2 YYNGEE. This CDR3 has 16 residues. It was with a sample-barcoded 5' primer and a J-beta primer mix that a second PCR of roughly 6 to 12 cycles was run. TCRdb ran MiXCR on the 5' RACE reads and lists one entry per CDR3 protein. The sample carries hundreds of thousands of distinct CDR3 sequences, approximately 43% recorded once. The sequencing input was blood. The rearrangement joins TRBV9 to TRBJ2-7; 11 positions agree with TRBD1. The end of the DNA fits TRBJ2-5 better, so the J call may be wrong. The TCR comes from a woman in her sixties or seventies in good health. For the CDR3, the DNA is TGTGCCAGCAGCGTATTGGGACAGGGGGTCGGAGAGACCCAGTACTTC. Translated: CASSVLGQGVGETQYF.